A selection of T cell receptor beta chains follows, all from one sample in a study of blood T cell repertoires in COVID-19. TCRdb keeps only in-frame clones here, not all; method: immunoSEQ multiplex PCR. The top ten hold over 4% of the sample, which has 250,000 or so clones, about 87% seen once. Sequencing was carried out using PBMCs or T cells enriched from blood (not recorded which). These receptors came from a woman aged 25 to 45 with acute COVID-19. Both conserved end residues are part of each CDR3. The D gene is left open where the match is weak. Clone size, where shown, is once, few, many, or a class for clones that have expanded.

j_gene: TRBJ2-2; abundance: -; d_gene: -; v_gene: TRBV13; CDR3nt: TGTGCCAGCAGCATCGGGACTGCGAACACCGGGGAGCTGTTTTTT; CDR3aa: CASSIGTANTGELFF
j_gene: TRBJ2-1; abundance: -; d_gene: TRBD2; v_gene: TRBV29-1; CDR3nt: TGCAGCGCTATACTAGCGGATGCTGAGCAGTTCTTC; CDR3aa: CSAILADAEQFF
j_gene: TRBJ2-7; abundance: -; d_gene: TRBD1; v_gene: TRBV27; CDR3nt: TGTGCCAGCAGTCGAAACAGGGGCGGGGAGCAGTACTTC; CDR3aa: CASSRNRGGEQYF
j_gene: TRBJ2-7; abundance: -; d_gene: TRBD2; v_gene: TRBV15; CDR3nt: TGTGCCACCAGCAGGTCTAGCGGGAGAGGTTCCTACGAGCAGTACTTC; CDR3aa: CATSRSSGRGSYEQYF
j_gene: TRBJ2-1; abundance: -; d_gene: -; v_gene: TRBV19; CDR3nt: TGTGCCAGTAGTAATATCCTAGTCTCCTACAATGAGCAGTTCTTC; CDR3aa: CASSNILVSYNEQFF
j_gene: TRBJ2-1; abundance: -; d_gene: -; v_gene: TRBV5-6; CDR3nt: TGTGCCAGCAGCTTCCGAGCGGCCTATGAGCAGTTCTTC; CDR3aa: CASSFRAAYEQFF
j_gene: TRBJ2-2; abundance: -; d_gene: -; v_gene: TRBV4-1; CDR3nt: TGCGCCAGCAGCCAAGCTAGCACGGACACCGGGGAGCTGTTTTTT; CDR3aa: CASSQASTDTGELFF
j_gene: TRBJ1-2; abundance: -; d_gene: -; v_gene: TRBV5-1; CDR3nt: TGCGCCAGCAGCGAAAATGGTGGGCAGGGAAGTGGCTACACCTTC; CDR3aa: CASSENGGQGSGYTF
j_gene: TRBJ2-4; abundance: -; d_gene: TRBD1; v_gene: TRBV7-9; CDR3nt: TGTGCCAGCAGCTTAGCGACAGGGGTTGAAAACATTCAGTACTTC; CDR3aa: CASSLATGVENIQYF
j_gene: TRBJ2-5; abundance: -; d_gene: TRBD2; v_gene: TRBV27; CDR3nt: TGTGCCAGCAGTTCCCTGGGACTAGCGGGAGGGGGGACCCAGTACTTC; CDR3aa: CASSSLGLAGGGTQYF
j_gene: TRBJ2-7; abundance: -; d_gene: TRBD2; v_gene: TRBV5-6; CDR3nt: TGTGCCAGCAGCTTCCTAGCGGGAGGGTATCAGTCCTACGAGCAGTACTTC; CDR3aa: CASSFLAGGYQSYEQYF
j_gene: TRBJ2-4; abundance: -; d_gene: -; v_gene: TRBV2; CDR3nt: TGTGCCACCCGTAGAATCAATATCATTCAGTACTTC; CDR3aa: CATRRINIIQYF
j_gene: TRBJ1-5; abundance: -; d_gene: -; v_gene: TRBV4-1; CDR3nt: TGCGCCAGCAGCCAATATGGACAGCTCGGCTATAGCAATCAGCCCCAGCATTTT; CDR3aa: CASSQYGQLGYSNQPQHF
j_gene: TRBJ2-3; abundance: once; d_gene: -; v_gene: TRBV7-2; CDR3nt: TGTGCCAGCAGCTTAGCGGCGGTCCTTGTCACAGATACGCAGTATTTT; CDR3aa: CASSLAAVLVTDTQYF
j_gene: TRBJ1-2; abundance: -; d_gene: TRBD1; v_gene: TRBV27; CDR3nt: TGTGCCAGCAGTTTCGGGACAGGGGAAGGCTACACCTTC; CDR3aa: CASSFGTGEGYTF
j_gene: TRBJ1-6; abundance: -; d_gene: TRBD1; v_gene: TRBV19; CDR3nt: TGTGCCAGTAGTCCCAGACAGGGTCCGGAGTCACCCCTCCACTTT; CDR3aa: CASSPRQGPESPLHF
j_gene: TRBJ2-1; abundance: -; d_gene: TRBD1; v_gene: TRBV3-1/TRBV3-2; CDR3nt: TGTGCCAGCAGCCAAGATTTCGACAGGGGGCGGGTTGAGCAGTTCTTC; CDR3aa: CASSQDFDRGRVEQFF
j_gene: TRBJ1-5; abundance: once; d_gene: -; v_gene: TRBV6-4; CDR3nt: TGTGCCAGCAGTGACGAGGATGGTCAGCCCCAGCATTTT; CDR3aa: CASSDEDGQPQHF
j_gene: TRBJ2-1; abundance: -; d_gene: TRBD2; v_gene: TRBV28; CDR3nt: TGTGCCAGCGATCGCACGGGACTAGCGCGCAATGAGCAGTTCTTC; CDR3aa: CASDRTGLARNEQFF
j_gene: TRBJ2-5; abundance: -; d_gene: -; v_gene: TRBV6-1; CDR3nt: TGTGCCAGCAGTGAAGCGATAGGAGGGGGCGCTCAAGAGACCCAGTACTTC; CDR3aa: CASSEAIGGGAQETQYF
j_gene: TRBJ2-1; abundance: -; d_gene: TRBD2; v_gene: TRBV9; CDR3nt: TGTGCCAGCAGCGGAAGGGGTCTAGCGGGAGGGCCGATACAGGTTGAGCAGTTCTTC; CDR3aa: CASSGRGLAGGPIQVEQFF
j_gene: TRBJ2-7; abundance: -; d_gene: -; v_gene: TRBV7-9; CDR3nt: TGTGCCAGCAGCTTAGGGTTTAGCGGCTACGAGCAGTACTTC; CDR3aa: CASSLGFSGYEQYF
j_gene: TRBJ2-3; abundance: -; d_gene: TRBD2; v_gene: TRBV30; CDR3nt: TGTGCCTGGAGTGTACGCCTAGCGGGACACACAGATACGCAGTATTTT; CDR3aa: CAWSVRLAGHTDTQYF
j_gene: TRBJ1-4; abundance: -; d_gene: -; v_gene: TRBV7-2; CDR3nt: TGTGCCAGCAGTGACGGGTTTCGGGAAAAACTGTTTTTT; CDR3aa: CASSDGFREKLFF
j_gene: TRBJ1-6; abundance: few; d_gene: -; v_gene: TRBV7-8; CDR3nt: TGTGCCAGCAGCTTAGAAAGGGGGTCCTATAATTCACCCCTCCACTTT; CDR3aa: CASSLERGSYNSPLHF
j_gene: TRBJ2-7; abundance: -; d_gene: -; v_gene: TRBV30; CDR3nt: TGTGCCTGGAGGGCTTCCTACGAGCAGTACTTC; CDR3aa: CAWRASYEQYF
j_gene: TRBJ2-3; abundance: -; d_gene: TRBD2; v_gene: TRBV9; CDR3nt: TGTGCCACAAGCCGGGAGGGCCATGGAGATACGCAGTATTTT; CDR3aa: CATSREGHGDTQYF
j_gene: TRBJ2-1; abundance: -; d_gene: -; v_gene: TRBV7-2; CDR3nt: TGTGCCAGCAGCTTAGATGATCGGGAGAACTCCCGGGTCTTC; CDR3aa: CASSLDDRENSRVF
j_gene: TRBJ2-3; abundance: -; d_gene: -; v_gene: TRBV7-8; CDR3nt: TGTGCCAGCAGCCCCTCAGCTCGGGCAGATACGCAGTATTTT; CDR3aa: CASSPSARADTQYF
j_gene: TRBJ2-7; abundance: -; d_gene: -; v_gene: TRBV28; CDR3nt: TGTGCCAGCACTCGCGGGGACCCCCACGAGCAGTACTTC; CDR3aa: CASTRGDPHEQYF
j_gene: TRBJ1-6; abundance: -; d_gene: TRBD1; v_gene: TRBV13; CDR3nt: TGTGCCAGCAGCTTAGGGGACAGGGGACGGTATAATTCACCCCTCCACTTT; CDR3aa: CASSLGDRGRYNSPLHF
j_gene: TRBJ2-7; abundance: -; d_gene: TRBD2; v_gene: TRBV6-5; CDR3nt: TGTGCCAGCAGAACCGGGACTAGCGGGATCGAGCAGTACTTC; CDR3aa: CASRTGTSGIEQYF
j_gene: TRBJ2-7; abundance: -; d_gene: -; v_gene: TRBV19; CDR3nt: TGTGCCAGTAGTCCAAGGGGATTATACGAGCAGTACTTC; CDR3aa: CASSPRGLYEQYF
j_gene: TRBJ2-4; abundance: -; d_gene: -; v_gene: TRBV27; CDR3nt: TGTGCCAGCAGTTTAGGGCAGGGGTATGGCAAAAACATTCAGTACTTC; CDR3aa: CASSLGQGYGKNIQYF
j_gene: TRBJ2-7; abundance: once; d_gene: -; v_gene: TRBV4-2; CDR3nt: TGTGCCAGCAGCCAAGATTCGGGAGCAGCCTACGAGCAGTACTTC; CDR3aa: CASSQDSGAAYEQYF
j_gene: TRBJ2-3; abundance: -; d_gene: TRBD1; v_gene: TRBV5-6; CDR3nt: TGTGCCAGCAGCGTGGACAGGGGGCTTGGGCTAGATGTTACAGATACGCAGTATTTT; CDR3aa: CASSVDRGLGLDVTDTQYF
j_gene: TRBJ1-4; abundance: once; d_gene: -; v_gene: TRBV5-4; CDR3nt: TGTGCCAGCAGTACCGGACAGAGAAATGAAAAACTGTTTTTT; CDR3aa: CASSTGQRNEKLFF
j_gene: TRBJ1-5; abundance: -; d_gene: -; v_gene: TRBV9; CDR3nt: TGTGCCAGCAGCGTAGACGGAGATAGCAATCAGCCCCAGCATTTT; CDR3aa: CASSVDGDSNQPQHF
j_gene: TRBJ1-5; abundance: -; d_gene: TRBD1; v_gene: TRBV28; CDR3nt: TGTGCCAGCAGTCCCCGATATCTTGACAGGGCCTGGGATCAGCCCCAGCATTTT; CDR3aa: CASSPRYLDRAWDQPQHF
j_gene: TRBJ1-4; abundance: once; d_gene: -; v_gene: TRBV28; CDR3nt: TGTGCCAGCAGTTCCCAGTTGAAAGAAAAACTGTTTTTT; CDR3aa: CASSSQLKEKLFF
j_gene: TRBJ2-3; abundance: -; d_gene: -; v_gene: TRBV13; CDR3nt: TGTGCCAGCAGCCGAGGGGGTACAGGTACAGATACGCAGTATTTT; CDR3aa: CASSRGGTGTDTQYF
j_gene: TRBJ2-1; abundance: -; d_gene: TRBD1; v_gene: TRBV15; CDR3nt: TGTGCCACCAGCAGAGATCCCGGGACAGGAATCGACAATGAGCAGTTCTTC; CDR3aa: CATSRDPGTGIDNEQFF
j_gene: TRBJ1-4; abundance: -; d_gene: -; v_gene: TRBV18; CDR3nt: TGTGCCAGCTCACCACCGACGTATGAGGCTAATGAAAAACTGTTTTTT; CDR3aa: CASSPPTYEANEKLFF
j_gene: TRBJ1-5; abundance: -; d_gene: -; v_gene: TRBV27; CDR3nt: TGTGCCAGCAGTTTATCCACATATAGCAATCAGCCCCAGCATTTT; CDR3aa: CASSLSTYSNQPQHF
j_gene: TRBJ1-1; abundance: -; d_gene: TRBD1; v_gene: TRBV5-6; CDR3nt: TGTGCCAGCAACCAGGGGGGAAACACTGAAGCTTTCTTT; CDR3aa: CASNQGGNTEAFF
j_gene: TRBJ2-5; abundance: -; d_gene: TRBD1; v_gene: TRBV18; CDR3nt: TGTGCCAGCTCACCCAGACAGGGGCGAGAGACCCAGTACTTC; CDR3aa: CASSPRQGRETQYF
j_gene: TRBJ2-7; abundance: once; d_gene: -; v_gene: TRBV27; CDR3nt: TGTGCCAGCAGTCGAGACGCAGGGCTGGGCGAGCAGTACTTC; CDR3aa: CASSRDAGLGEQYF
j_gene: TRBJ1-1; abundance: -; d_gene: -; v_gene: TRBV4-2; CDR3nt: TGTGCCAGCAGCCAAGGGCCGGATGGCGGTACTGAAGCTTTCTTT; CDR3aa: CASSQGPDGGTEAFF
j_gene: TRBJ1-5; abundance: -; d_gene: -; v_gene: TRBV15; CDR3nt: TGTGCCACCAGCAGAGTTGTTCGACAGAGTCAGCCCCAGCATTTT; CDR3aa: CATSRVVRQSQPQHF
j_gene: TRBJ1-1; abundance: -; d_gene: -; v_gene: TRBV6-1; CDR3nt: TGTGCCAGCAGTGAACCAACGGGGGGAACTGAAGCTTTCTTT; CDR3aa: CASSEPTGGTEAFF
j_gene: TRBJ1-2; abundance: few; d_gene: -; v_gene: TRBV27; CDR3nt: TGTGCCAGCAGTCCGACATTTGGCCCTTATGGCTACACCTTC; CDR3aa: CASSPTFGPYGYTF
j_gene: TRBJ1-5; abundance: -; d_gene: TRBD1; v_gene: TRBV19; CDR3nt: TGTGCCAGTAGTATCGGACAGGGCGGCCAGCCCCAGCATTTT; CDR3aa: CASSIGQGGQPQHF
j_gene: TRBJ1-1; abundance: -; d_gene: TRBD1; v_gene: TRBV3-1/TRBV3-2; CDR3nt: TGTGCCAGCAGCCAAGCAGGGGGCGCTTTCACTGAAGCTTTCTTT; CDR3aa: CASSQAGGAFTEAFF